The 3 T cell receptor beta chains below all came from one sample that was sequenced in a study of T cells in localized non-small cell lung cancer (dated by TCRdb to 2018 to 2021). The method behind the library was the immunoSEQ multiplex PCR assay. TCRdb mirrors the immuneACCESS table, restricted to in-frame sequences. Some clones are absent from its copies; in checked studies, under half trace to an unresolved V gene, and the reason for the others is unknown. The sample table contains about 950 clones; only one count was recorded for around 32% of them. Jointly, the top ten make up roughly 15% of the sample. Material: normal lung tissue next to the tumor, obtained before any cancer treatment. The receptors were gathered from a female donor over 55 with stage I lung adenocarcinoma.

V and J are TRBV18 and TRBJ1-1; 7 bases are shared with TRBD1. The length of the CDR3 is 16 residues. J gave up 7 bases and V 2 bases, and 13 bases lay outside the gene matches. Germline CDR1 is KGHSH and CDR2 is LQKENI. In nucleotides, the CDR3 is TGTGCCAGCTCACCAACTCCACCGACAGGGTGGAATGAAGCTTTCTTT. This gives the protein CASSPTPPTGWNEAFF.

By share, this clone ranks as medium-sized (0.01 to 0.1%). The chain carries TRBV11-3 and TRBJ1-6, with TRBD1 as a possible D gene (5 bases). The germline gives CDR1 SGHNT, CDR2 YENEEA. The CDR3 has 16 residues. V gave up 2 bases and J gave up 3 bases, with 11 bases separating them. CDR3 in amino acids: CASSLSGIRYNSPLHF. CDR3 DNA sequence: TGTGCCAGCAGCTTATCAGGGATCCGCTATAATTCACCCCTCCACTTT.

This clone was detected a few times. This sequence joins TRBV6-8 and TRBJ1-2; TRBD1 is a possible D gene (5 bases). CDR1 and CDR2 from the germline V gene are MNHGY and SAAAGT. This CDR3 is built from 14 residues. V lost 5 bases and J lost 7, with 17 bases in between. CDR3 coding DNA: TGTGCCAGCAGTCTCCTTGAGGGGTCGGTTGGCTACACCTTC. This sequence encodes CASSLLEGSVGYTF.